The 15 T cell receptor beta chains reported below all come from one sample, sequenced in a study of T-cell reconstitution after alpha-beta-depleted transplantation in children. Unique molecular identifiers were built into the TCRbeta library. TCRdb redid the calling of the PCR reads with MiXCR, one entry per CDR3 protein. Altogether about 400,000 distinct CDR3 sequences are present, around 21% being singletons, with the ten largest covering around 3.9%. This material consisted of PBMCs from the stem cell graft donor, taken from the stem cell graft. Receptors were obtained from a human donor who donated a stem cell graft to a child with acute myeloid leukemia.

The chain uses TRBV4-2 and TRBJ1-2, with D perhaps TRBD1 (6 bases). Germline lookup yields CDR1 LGHNA and CDR2 YNFKEQ. The CDR3 loop spans 16 amino acids. Trimming cost V 0 bases and J 2 bases, with 13 bases left between them. Here the CDR3 DNA reads TGTGCCAGCAGCCAAGATTTGTGGACAGAAAACTATGGCTACACCTTC. Its translation: CASSQDLWTENYGYTF.

This clonotype has just a few counts. J is TRBJ2-1 and V is TRBV29-1; D gene uncertain. This CDR3 contains 11 residues. V was shortened by 5 bases and J by 8 bases, with 10 bases between the two germline ends. Germline assignment: CDR1 SQVTM and CDR2 ANQGSEA. The CDR3, as DNA: TGCAGCGTTCGGGCTGAGGATGAGCAGTTCTTC. It specifies CSVRAEDEQFF.

The chain has TRBV6-1 and TRBJ2-7; possible D gene TRBD1, 6 bases. Trimming shortened V by 6 bases and J by 2 bases, and 11 bases separated the two germline ends. The germline CDR1 and CDR2 sequences are MNHNS and SASEGT. The CDR3 has 13 amino acids. The CDR3 sequence is CASSQGKPYEQYF. CDR3 bases: TGTGCCAGCAGCCAGGGGAAGCCCTACGAGCAGTACTTC.

This sequence joins TRBV12-5 and TRBJ2-5; the D call may be TRBD1 or TRBD2 (5 bases each). Germline loops: CDR1 LGHNT, CDR2 FRNRAP. CDR3 length: 14 amino acids. Trimming stripped 6 bases from V and 4 bases from J, with 15 bases between. This chain's CDR3 is CASGSGTARETQYF. For the CDR3, the DNA is TGTGCTAGTGGATCCGGGACGGCCAGAGAGACCCAGTACTTC.

This clonotype was seen more than once but under ten times. The CDR3 DNA sequence: TGTGCCAGCAGTTTCATCCTAGCGGGAGAAGGTACCTACGAGCAGTACTTC. Translated, it gives CASSFILAGEGTYEQYF. The chain carries TRBV12-3 or TRBV12-4 and TRBJ2-7; 10 bases fit TRBD2. The ends lost 3 bases at V and 2 bases at J; junction bases unmatched: 10. The CDR3 loop spans 17 amino acids.

This clonotype was counted only a few times. The rearrangement uses TRBV4-2 and TRBJ2-3; 9 bases fit TRBD2. In germline, CDR1 is LGHNA, CDR2 YNFKEQ. With V trimmed by 1 base and J by 6 bases, 2 bases remained unmatched. CDR3 size: 14 residues. The CDR3 loop is CASSQGTSEDTQYF. The CDR3 region has the DNA TGTGCCAGCAGCCAAGGGACTAGCGAGGATACGCAGTATTTT.

Ten or more counts support this clonotype. This chain connects TRBV20-1 to TRBJ2-1; no definite D call. This CDR3 has 18 residues. The V gene's germline CDR1 is DFQATT and CDR2 SNEGSKA (reference sequence). Trimming removed 0 bases at V and 0 bases at J, with 18 bases between. The CDR3 nucleotides read TGCAGTGCTAGAGATCAAGGGTGGCCCGGAAGCTCCTACAATGAGCAGTTCTTC. Amino acid sequence: CSARDQGWPGSSYNEQFF.

J is TRBJ2-1 and V is TRBV20-1; D gene uncertain. V was shortened by 2 bases and J by 5 bases, with 10 bases between the two germline ends. Germline V gene data show CDR1 as DFQATT and CDR2 as SNEGSKA (reference sequence). This CDR3 has 13 residues. CDR3 in DNA: TGCAGTGCTAGAACATACTTGCACAATGAGCAGTTCTTC. Residues: CSARTYLHNEQFF.

In its sample, this clonotype was seen a few times. CDR3 residues: CASSLEGLAGTDTQYF. CDR3 DNA: TGCGCCAGCAGCTTGGAGGGACTAGCGGGCACAGATACGCAGTATTTT. This chain links TRBV5-1 with TRBJ2-3, with 11 bases lining up with TRBD2. This CDR3 region has 16 residues. V lost 0 bases and J lost 1; bases outside the gene matches: 1. CDR1 is SGHRS, CDR2 YFSETQ, per germline.

This clonotype was found a few times. This sequence joins TRBV6-5 and TRBJ2-7, with D unclear. From germline, CDR1 is MNHEY and CDR2 SVGAGI. The V and J ends lost 3 bases and 1 base respectively, with 13 bases between them. CDR3 size: 15 residues. The CDR3 protein is CASSYPGSNSYEQYF. In nucleotides, the CDR3 is TGTGCCAGCAGTTATCCCGGGTCCAATTCCTACGAGCAGTACTTC.

This clonotype was counted many times. This rearrangement joins TRBV10-3 to TRBJ2-7, with TRBD1 as a possible D gene (6 bases). The CDR3 totals 16 residues. V was shortened by 6 bases and J by 3 bases, with 21 bases between the two germline ends. Germline V gene sequence: CDR1 ENHRY, CDR2 SYGVKD. Written as DNA, the CDR3 is TGTGCCATCAGCGAATCCCAGGGGCCCAGGAGCTACGAGCAGTACTTC. Its protein is CAISESQGPRSYEQYF.

Ten or more counts support this clonotype. The genes are TRBV20-1 and TRBJ2-7; TRBD2 agrees at 13 bases. Germline lookup yields CDR1 DFQATT and CDR2 SNEGSKA (reference sequence). The CDR3 consists of 15 residues. With 8 bases clipped from V and 0 bases from J, the junction kept 7 bases outside the gene matches. The DNA for the CDR3 is TGCAGTCTCGGGACTAGCGGGACAAGCTCCTACGAGCAGTACTTC. It is translated as CSLGTSGTSSYEQYF.

This chain connects TRBV3-1 to TRBJ2-5; D could derive from TRBD1 or TRBD2 (5 bases each). The CDR3 is 13 residues long. Germline V gene sequence: CDR1 LGHDT, CDR2 YNNKEL (reference sequence). The V and J ends lost 8 bases and 2 bases respectively, with 12 bases between them. The CDR3 nucleotides are TGTGCCAGCGGGTCGGGGCGGCAAGAGACCCAGTACTTC. Translated: CASGSGRQETQYF.

A few counts support this clonotype. The genes are TRBV30 and TRBJ1-4, with D perhaps TRBD1 (5 bases). Trimming took 5 bases from V and 8 from J, leaving 12 bases between them. CDR1 is GTSNPN and CDR2 is SVGIG in the germline V gene (reference sequence). The CDR3 is 12 amino acids. The CDR3 sequence is CAWGRDGEKLFF. The CDR3 DNA sequence: TGTGCCTGGGGCCGGGACGGCGAAAAACTGTTTTTT.

The chain joins TRBV28 to TRBJ2-1; TRBD2 matches at 9 bases. Germline V gene data show CDR1 as MDHEN and CDR2 as SYDVKM. The ends lost 8 bases at V and 7 bases at J; junction bases unmatched: 3. The CDR3 covers 12 residues. Written as DNA, the CDR3 is TGTGCCAGCCCTAGCGGGGATAATGAGCAGTTCTTC. Translation gives CASPSGDNEQFF.